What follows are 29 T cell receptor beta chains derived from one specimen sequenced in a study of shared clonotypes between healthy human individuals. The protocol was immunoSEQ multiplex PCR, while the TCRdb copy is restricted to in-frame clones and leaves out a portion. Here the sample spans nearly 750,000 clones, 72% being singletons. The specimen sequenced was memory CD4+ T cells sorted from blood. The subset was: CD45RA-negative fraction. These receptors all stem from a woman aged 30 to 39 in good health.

CDR3 coding DNA: TGTGCCATCAGACTCAGCGGGAGCCCCTACGAGCAGTACTTC. Translation: CAIRLSGSPYEQYF. The chain carries TRBV10-3 and TRBJ2-7; 8 nucleotides align to TRBD2. This CDR3 comprises 14 residues. Germline CDR1 ENHRY, CDR2 SYGVKD. J lost 2 bases, V lost 6 bases, and 6 bases had no gene match.

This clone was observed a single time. The CDR3 coding sequence is TGCGCCAGCAGCTTGGGGAACAGCGGGAGCACAGATACGCAGTATTTT. Translation: CASSLGNSGSTDTQYF. The chain recombines TRBV5-1 with TRBJ2-3; a possible D gene is TRBD2 (6 bases). This CDR3 has 16 amino acids. CDR1 is SGHRS and CDR2 is YFSETQ in the germline V gene. Trimming cost V 0 bases and J 0 bases, with 11 bases left between them.

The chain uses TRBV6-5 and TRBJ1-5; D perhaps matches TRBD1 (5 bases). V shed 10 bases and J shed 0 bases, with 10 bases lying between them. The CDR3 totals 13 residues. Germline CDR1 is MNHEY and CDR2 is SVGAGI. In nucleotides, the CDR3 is TGTGCCACCCGGGGGGATAGCAATCAGCCCCAGCATTTT. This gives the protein CATRGDSNQPQHF.

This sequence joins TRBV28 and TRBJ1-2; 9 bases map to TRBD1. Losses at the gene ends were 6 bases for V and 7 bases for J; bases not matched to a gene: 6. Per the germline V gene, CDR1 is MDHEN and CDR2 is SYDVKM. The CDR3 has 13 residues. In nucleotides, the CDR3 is TGTGCCAGCAGAGGGACAGGGACGAGTGGCTACACCTTC. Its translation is CASRGTGTSGYTF.

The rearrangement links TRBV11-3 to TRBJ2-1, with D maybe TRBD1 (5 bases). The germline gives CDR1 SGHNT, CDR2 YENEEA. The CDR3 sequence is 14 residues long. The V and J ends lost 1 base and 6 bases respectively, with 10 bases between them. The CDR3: CASSLGLGVNEQFF. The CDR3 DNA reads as TGTGCCAGCAGCTTAGGTCTAGGGGTCAATGAGCAGTTCTTC.

The CDR3 coding sequence is TGTGCCAGCACGTCGGGCCTCACCGGGGAGCTGTTTTTT. Translated: CASTSGLTGELFF. This chain links TRBV6-1 with TRBJ2-2; D gene ambiguous. The germline gives CDR1 MNHNS, CDR2 SASEGT. V was clipped by 7 bases and J by 4 bases, with 10 bases between them. The CDR3 is 13 residues long.

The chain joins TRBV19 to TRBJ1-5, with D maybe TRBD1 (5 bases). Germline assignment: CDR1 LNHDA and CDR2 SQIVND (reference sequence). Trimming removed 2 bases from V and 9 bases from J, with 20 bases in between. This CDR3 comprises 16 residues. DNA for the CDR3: TGTGCCAGTAGTATACAGGGCGGTCCGGCGGTATCGCCCCAGCATTTT. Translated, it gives CASSIQGGPAVSPQHF.

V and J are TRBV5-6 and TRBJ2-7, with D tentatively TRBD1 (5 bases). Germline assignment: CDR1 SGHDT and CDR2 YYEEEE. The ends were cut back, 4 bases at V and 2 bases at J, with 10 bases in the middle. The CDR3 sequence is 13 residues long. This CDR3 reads CASSPRVAYEQYF. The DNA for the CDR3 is TGTGCCAGCAGCCCCAGGGTGGCCTACGAGCAGTACTTC.

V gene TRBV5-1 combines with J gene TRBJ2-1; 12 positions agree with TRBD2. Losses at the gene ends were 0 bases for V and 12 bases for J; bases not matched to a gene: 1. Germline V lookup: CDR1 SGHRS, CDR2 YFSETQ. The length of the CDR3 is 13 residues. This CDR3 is CASSLGLAGAQFF. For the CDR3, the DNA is TGCGCCAGCAGCTTGGGACTAGCGGGAGCGCAGTTCTTC.

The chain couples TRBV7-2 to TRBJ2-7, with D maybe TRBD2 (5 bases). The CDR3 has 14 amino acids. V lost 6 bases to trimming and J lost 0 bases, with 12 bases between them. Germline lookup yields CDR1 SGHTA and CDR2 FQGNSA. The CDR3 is CASRTGSTSYEQYF. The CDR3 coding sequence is TGTGCCAGCAGAACGGGGTCTACCTCCTACGAGCAGTACTTC.

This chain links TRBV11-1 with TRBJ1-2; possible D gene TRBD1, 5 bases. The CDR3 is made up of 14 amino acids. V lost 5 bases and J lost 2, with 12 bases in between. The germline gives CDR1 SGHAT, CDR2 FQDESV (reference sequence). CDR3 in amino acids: CASSVSTANYGYTF. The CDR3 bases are TGTGCCAGCAGCGTATCGACAGCGAACTATGGCTACACCTTC.

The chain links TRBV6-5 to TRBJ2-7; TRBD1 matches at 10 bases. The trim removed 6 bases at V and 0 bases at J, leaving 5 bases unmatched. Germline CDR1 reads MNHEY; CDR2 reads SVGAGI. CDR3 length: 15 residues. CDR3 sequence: CASRTGGGGSYEQYF. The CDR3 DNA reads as TGTGCCAGCAGGACAGGGGGCGGGGGCTCCTACGAGCAGTACTTC.

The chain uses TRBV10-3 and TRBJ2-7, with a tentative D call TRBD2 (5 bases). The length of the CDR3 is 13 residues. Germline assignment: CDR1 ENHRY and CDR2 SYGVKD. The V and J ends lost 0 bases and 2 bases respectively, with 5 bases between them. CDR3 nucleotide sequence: TGTGCCATCAGTGAGTCAGCGGCCTACGAGCAGTACTTC. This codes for CAISESAAYEQYF.

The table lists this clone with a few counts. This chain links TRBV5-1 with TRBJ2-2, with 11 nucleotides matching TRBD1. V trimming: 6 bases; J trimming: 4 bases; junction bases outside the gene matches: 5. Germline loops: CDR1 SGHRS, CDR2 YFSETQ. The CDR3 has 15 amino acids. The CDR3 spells CASTVGTGGTGELFF. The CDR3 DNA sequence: TGCGCCAGCACGGTCGGGACAGGGGGCACCGGGGAGCTGTTTTTT.

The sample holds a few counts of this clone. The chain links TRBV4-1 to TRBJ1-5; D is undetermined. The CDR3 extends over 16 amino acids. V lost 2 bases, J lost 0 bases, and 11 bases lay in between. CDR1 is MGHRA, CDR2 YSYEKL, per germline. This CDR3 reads CASSQLILNSNQPQHF. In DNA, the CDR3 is TGCGCCAGCAGCCAACTTATACTGAATAGCAATCAGCCCCAGCATTTT.

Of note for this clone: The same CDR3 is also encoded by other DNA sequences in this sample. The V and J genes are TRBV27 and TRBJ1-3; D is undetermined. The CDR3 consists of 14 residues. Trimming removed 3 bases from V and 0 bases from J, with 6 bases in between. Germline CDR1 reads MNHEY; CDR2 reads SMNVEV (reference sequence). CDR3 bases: TGTGCCAGCAGTTTGGGTCACTCTGGAAACACCATATATTTT. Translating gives CASSLGHSGNTIYF.

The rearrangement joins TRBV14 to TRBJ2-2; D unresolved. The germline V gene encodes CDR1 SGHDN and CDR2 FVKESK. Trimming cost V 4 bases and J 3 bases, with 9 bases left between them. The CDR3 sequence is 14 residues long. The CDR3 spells CASSRVLDTGELFF. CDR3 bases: TGTGCCAGCAGCCGAGTACTTGACACCGGGGAGCTGTTTTTT.

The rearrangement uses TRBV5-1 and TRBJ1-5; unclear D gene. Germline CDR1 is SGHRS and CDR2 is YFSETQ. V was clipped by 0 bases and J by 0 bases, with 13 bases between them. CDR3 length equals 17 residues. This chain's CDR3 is CASSLGPVKNSNQPQHF. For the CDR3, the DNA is TGCGCCAGCAGCTTGGGGCCCGTGAAAAATAGCAATCAGCCCCAGCATTTT.

CDR3 DNA: TGTGCCAGCTGGGGGCGAGGTGAGCAGTTCTTC. This codes for CASWGRGEQFF. The rearrangement joins TRBV2 to TRBJ2-1, with D maybe TRBD1 (6 bases). Germline CDR1 reads SNHLY; CDR2 reads FYNNEI. The CDR3 loop spans 11 amino acids. The ends were cut back, 8 bases at V and 9 bases at J, with 11 bases in the middle.

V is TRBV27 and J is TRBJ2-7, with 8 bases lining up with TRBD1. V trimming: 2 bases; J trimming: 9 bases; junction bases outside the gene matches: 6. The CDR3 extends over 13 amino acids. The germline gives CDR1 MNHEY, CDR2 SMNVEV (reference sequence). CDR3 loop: CASSLRTGIRQYF. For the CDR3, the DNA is TGTGCCAGCAGTTTAAGGACAGGGATCAGGCAGTACTTC.

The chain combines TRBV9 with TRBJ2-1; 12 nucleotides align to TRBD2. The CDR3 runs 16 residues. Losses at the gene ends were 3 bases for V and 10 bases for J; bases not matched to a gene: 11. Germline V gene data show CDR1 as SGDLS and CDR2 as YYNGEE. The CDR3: CASSERTSGNFGEQFF. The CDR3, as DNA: TGTGCCAGCAGCGAACGGACTAGCGGGAATTTTGGCGAGCAGTTCTTC.

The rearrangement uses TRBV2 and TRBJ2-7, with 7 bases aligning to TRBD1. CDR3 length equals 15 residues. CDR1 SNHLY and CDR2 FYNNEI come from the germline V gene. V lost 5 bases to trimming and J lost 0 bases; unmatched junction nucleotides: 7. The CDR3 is CASSSGTVSSYEQYF. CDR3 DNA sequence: TGTGCCAGCAGTTCCGGGACAGTGAGCTCCTACGAGCAGTACTTC.

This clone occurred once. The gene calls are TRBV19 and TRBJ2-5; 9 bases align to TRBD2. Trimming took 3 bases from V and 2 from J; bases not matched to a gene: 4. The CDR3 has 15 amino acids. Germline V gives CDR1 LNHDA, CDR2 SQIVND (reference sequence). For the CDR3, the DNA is TGTGCCAGTAGTATCTGGACTAGCGCTCAAGAGACCCAGTACTTC. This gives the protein CASSIWTSAQETQYF.

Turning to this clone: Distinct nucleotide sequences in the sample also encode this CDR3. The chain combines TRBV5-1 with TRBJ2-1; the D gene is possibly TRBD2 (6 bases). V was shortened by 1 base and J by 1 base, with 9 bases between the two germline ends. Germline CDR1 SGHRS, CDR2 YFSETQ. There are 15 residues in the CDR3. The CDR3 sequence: CASSLTSGSYNEQFF. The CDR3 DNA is TGCGCCAGCAGCTTGACAAGCGGGTCCTACAATGAGCAGTTCTTC.

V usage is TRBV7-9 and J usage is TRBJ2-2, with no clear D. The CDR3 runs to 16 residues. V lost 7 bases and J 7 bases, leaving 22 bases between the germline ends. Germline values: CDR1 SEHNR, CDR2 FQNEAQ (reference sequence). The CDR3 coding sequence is TGTGCCAGCACCCGAGAAGGGCTCACTGTAGGCGGGGAGCTGTTTTTT. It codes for CASTREGLTVGGELFF.

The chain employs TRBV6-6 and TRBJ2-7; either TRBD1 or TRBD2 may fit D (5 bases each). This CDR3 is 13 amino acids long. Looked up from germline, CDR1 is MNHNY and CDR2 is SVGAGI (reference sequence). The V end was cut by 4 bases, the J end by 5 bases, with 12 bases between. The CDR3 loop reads CASSWDRADEQYF. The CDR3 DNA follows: TGTGCCAGCAGTTGGGACCGTGCGGACGAGCAGTACTTC.

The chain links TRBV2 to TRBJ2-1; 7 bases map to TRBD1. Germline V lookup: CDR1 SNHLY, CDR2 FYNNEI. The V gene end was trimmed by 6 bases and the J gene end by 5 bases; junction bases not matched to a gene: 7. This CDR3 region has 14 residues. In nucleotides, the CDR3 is TGTGCCAGCAGGGCTGGGACAGAGCACAATGAGCAGTTCTTC. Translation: CASRAGTEHNEQFF.

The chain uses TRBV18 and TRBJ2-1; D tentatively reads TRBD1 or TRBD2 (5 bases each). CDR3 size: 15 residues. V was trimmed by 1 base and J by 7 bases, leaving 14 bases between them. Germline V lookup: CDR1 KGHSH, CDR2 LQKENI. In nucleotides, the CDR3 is TGTGCCAGCTCACCACTCGGGGACGGGCGAAATGAGCAGTTCTTC. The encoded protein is CASSPLGDGRNEQFF.

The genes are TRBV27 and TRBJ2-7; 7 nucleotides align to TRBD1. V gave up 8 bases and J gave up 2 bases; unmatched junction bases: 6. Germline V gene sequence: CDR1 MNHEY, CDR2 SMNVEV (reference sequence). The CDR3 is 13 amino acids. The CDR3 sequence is CASQRQGPYEQYF. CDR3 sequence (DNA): TGTGCCAGCCAGCGACAGGGACCCTACGAGCAGTACTTC.